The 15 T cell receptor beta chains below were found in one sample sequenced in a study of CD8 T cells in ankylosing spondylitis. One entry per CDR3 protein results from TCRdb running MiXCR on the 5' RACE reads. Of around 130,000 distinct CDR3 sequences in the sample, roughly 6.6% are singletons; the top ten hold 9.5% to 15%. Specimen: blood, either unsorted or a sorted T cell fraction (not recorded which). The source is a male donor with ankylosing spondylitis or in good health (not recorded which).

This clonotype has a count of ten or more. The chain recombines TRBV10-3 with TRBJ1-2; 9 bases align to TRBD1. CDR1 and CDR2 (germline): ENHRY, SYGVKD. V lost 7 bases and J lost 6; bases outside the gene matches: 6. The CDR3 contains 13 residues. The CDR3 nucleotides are TGTGCCATCACCCGGACAGGGGTGAATGGCTACACCTTC. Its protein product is CAITRTGVNGYTF.

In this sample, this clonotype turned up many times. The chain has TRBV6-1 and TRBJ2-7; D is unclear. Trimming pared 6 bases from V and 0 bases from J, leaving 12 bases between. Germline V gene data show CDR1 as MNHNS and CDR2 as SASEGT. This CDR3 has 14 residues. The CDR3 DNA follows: TGTGCCAGCAGCGACGGACGGCTCTCCTACGAGCAGTACTTC. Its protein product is CASSDGRLSYEQYF.

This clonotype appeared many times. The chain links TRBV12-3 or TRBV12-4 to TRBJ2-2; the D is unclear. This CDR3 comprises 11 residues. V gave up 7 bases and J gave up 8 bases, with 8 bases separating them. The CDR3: CASTLVGELFF. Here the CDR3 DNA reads TGTGCCAGCACCCTAGTAGGGGAGCTGTTTTTT.

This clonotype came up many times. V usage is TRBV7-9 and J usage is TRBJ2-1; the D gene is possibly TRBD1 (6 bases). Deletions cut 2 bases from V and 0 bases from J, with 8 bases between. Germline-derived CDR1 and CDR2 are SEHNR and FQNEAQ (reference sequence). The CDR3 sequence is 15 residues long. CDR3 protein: CASSLKGGSYNEQFF. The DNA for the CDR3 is TGTGCCAGCAGCTTAAAAGGGGGCTCCTACAATGAGCAGTTCTTC. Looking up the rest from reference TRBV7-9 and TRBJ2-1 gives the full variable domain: DTGVSQNPRHKITKRGQNVTFRCDPISEHNRLYWYRQTLGQGPEFLTYFQNEAQLEKSRLLSDRFSAERPKGSFSTLEIQRTEQGDSAMYLCASSLKGGSYNEQFFGPGTRLTVL.

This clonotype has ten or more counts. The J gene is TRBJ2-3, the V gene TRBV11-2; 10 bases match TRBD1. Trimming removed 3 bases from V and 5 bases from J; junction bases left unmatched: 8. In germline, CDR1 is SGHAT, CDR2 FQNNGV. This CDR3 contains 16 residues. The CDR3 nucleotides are TGTGCCAGCAGCTTCTCACCGGGACAGGGGTTAGATACGCAGTATTTT. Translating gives CASSFSPGQGLDTQYF.

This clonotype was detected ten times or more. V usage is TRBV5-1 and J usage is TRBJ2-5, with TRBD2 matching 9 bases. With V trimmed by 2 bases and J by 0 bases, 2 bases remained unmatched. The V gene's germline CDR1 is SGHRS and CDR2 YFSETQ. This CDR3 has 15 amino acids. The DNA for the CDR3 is TGCGCCAGCAGCTTACCTAGCGGGAACCAAGAGACCCAGTACTTC. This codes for CASSLPSGNQETQYF.

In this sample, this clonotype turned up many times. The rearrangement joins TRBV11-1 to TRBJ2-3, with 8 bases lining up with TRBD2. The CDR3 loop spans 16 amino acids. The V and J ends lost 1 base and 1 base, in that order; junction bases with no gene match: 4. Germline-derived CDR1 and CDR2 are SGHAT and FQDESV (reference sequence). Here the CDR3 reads CASSLVTSGGTDTQYF. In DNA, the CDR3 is TGTGCCAGCAGCTTAGTAACTAGCGGCGGCACAGATACGCAGTATTTT.

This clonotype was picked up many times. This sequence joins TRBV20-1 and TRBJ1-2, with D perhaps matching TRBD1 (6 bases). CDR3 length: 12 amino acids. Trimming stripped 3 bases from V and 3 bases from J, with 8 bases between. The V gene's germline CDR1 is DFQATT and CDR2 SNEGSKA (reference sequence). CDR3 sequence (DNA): TGCAGTGCTAGTTCAGGGGACTATGGCTACACCTTC. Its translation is CSASSGDYGYTF.

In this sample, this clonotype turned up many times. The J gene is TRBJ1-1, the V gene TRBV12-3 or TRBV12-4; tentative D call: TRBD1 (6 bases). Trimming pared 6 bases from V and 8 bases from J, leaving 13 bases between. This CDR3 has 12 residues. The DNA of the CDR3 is TGTGCCAGCAGCCCTGGAGGGGGAGAAGCTTTCTTT. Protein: CASSPGGGEAFF.

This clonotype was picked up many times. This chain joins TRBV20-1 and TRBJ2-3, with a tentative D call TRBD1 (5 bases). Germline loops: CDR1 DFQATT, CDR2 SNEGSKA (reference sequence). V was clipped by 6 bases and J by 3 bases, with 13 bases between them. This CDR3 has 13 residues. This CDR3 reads CSAGPAVTDTQYF. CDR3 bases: TGCAGTGCGGGGCCGGCGGTTACAGATACGCAGTATTTT.

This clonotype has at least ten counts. The DNA of the CDR3 is TGCAGTGCTAGCGGGAACACCGGGGAGCTGTTTTTT. It yields the protein CSASGNTGELFF. J is TRBJ2-2 and V is TRBV20-1; D is undetermined. The germline gives CDR1 DFQATT, CDR2 SNEGSKA (reference sequence). The CDR3 extends over 12 amino acids. Trimming pared 3 bases from V and 1 base from J, leaving 3 bases between.

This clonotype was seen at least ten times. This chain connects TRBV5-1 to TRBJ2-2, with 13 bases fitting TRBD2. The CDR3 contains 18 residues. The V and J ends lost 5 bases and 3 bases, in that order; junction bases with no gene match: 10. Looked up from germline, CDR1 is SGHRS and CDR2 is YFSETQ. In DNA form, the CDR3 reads TGCGCCAGCAGGTCCCGTACTAGCGGGGGGGCCGACACCGGGGAGCTGTTTTTT. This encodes CASRSRTSGGADTGELFF.

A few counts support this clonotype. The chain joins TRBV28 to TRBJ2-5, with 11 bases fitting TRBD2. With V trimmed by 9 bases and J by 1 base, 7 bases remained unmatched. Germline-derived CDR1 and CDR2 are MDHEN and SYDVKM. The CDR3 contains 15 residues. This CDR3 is CASIPGTSGQETQYF. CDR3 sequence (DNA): TGTGCCAGTATTCCGGGGACTAGCGGCCAAGAGACCCAGTACTTC.

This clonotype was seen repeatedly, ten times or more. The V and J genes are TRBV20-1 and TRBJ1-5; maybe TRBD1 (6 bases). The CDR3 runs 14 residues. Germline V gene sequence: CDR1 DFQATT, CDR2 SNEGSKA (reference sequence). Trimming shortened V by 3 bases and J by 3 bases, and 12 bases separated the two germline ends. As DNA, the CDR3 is TGCAGTGCTAGTGGACAGAACAACAATCAGCCCCAGCATTTT. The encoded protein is CSASGQNNNQPQHF.

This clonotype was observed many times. DNA for the CDR3: TGCAGTGCTAGACGAACAGAGACTAGCAGAATGGAGACCCAGTACTTC. This translates into CSARRTETSRMETQYF. This chain uses TRBV20-1 with TRBJ2-5; 7 bases align to TRBD2. V shed 2 bases and J 5 bases; nucleotides not matched to a gene: 14. The CDR3 sequence is 16 residues long. The germline gives CDR1 DFQATT, CDR2 SNEGSKA (reference sequence).